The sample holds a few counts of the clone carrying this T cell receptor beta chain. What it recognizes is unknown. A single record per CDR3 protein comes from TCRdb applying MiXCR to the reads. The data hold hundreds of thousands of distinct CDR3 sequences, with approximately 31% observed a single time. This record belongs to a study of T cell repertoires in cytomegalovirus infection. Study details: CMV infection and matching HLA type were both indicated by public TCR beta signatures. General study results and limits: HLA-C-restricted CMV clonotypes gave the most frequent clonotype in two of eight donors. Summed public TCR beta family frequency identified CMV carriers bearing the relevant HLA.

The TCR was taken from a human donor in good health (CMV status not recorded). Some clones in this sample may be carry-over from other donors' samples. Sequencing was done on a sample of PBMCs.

The CDR3 is CASSQGPNNEQFF. The CDR3 DNA follows: TGCGCCAGCAGCCAAGGGCCAAACAATGAGCAGTTCTTC. This rearrangement joins TRBV4-1 to TRBJ2-1, with D unresolved. The CDR3 has 13 amino acids. The germline V gene has CDR1 MGHRA and CDR2 YSYEKL. V gave up 1 base and J gave up 5 bases, with 6 bases separating them.